Listed below are T cell receptor beta chains from one sample, sequenced in a study of cytomegalovirus exposure and HLA in healthy donors. Measured with immunoSEQ multiplex PCR; TCRdb has only the in-frame clones, and not every one. Of fewer than 250,000 clones listed, approximately 85% are singletons. Sequencing used PBMCs. These receptors all come from a woman under 30 in good health and CMV-seronegative. CDR3s include the opening cysteine and the closing phenylalanine or tryptophan. Each record gives: D gene, clone size, CDR3 length, J gene, V gene, CDR3 DNA, CDR3 protein. A D gene is named only where the DNA matches it firmly. Part of the rows lack a size; the others show once, few, many or a class for expanded clones.

TRBD1	.	14	TRBJ1-5	TRBV30	TGTGCCTGCACGGGACAGGGAAGGGATCAGCCCCAGCATTTT	CACTGQGRDQPQHF
.	.	16	TRBJ1-2	TRBV27	TGTGCCAGCAGTTCGGGAACAAGAAAGAGAATCTATGGCTACACCTTC	CASSSGTRKRIYGYTF
TRBD2	.	16	TRBJ2-5	TRBV9	TGTGCCAGCAGCGTACAAGCGGGGGGCCACCAAGAGACCCAGTACTTC	CASSVQAGGHQETQYF
TRBD1	.	20	TRBJ2-3	TRBV5-1	TGCGCCAGCAGCTTGGCCGGGACAGGGGCCCGCTCACCCTCCCCAGGTACGCAGTATTTT	CASSLAGTGARSPSPGTQYF
.	.	12	TRBJ1-1	TRBV7-9	TGTGCCATCCCCTCCGGGGGGGCTGAAGCTTTCTTT	CAIPSGGAEAFF
TRBD1	.	14	TRBJ1-1	TRBV11-3	TGTGCCAGCAGCTTAGTTCAGACAGGGGGTGAAGCTTTCTTT	CASSLVQTGGEAFF
TRBD1	few	15	TRBJ1-5	TRBV19	TGTGCCAGTATGTGGGGACAGGGGAGCAATCAGCCCCAGCATTTT	CASMWGQGSNQPQHF
.	.	12	TRBJ2-7	TRBV29-1	TGCAGCGTTGAAGGGAACAGGAACGAGCAGTACTTC	CSVEGNRNEQYF
TRBD1	.	18	TRBJ1-2	TRBV15	TGTGCCACCAGCAGTAGATACGGGACAGCAGTAGCTAACTATGGCTACACCTTC	CATSSRYGTAVANYGYTF
.	.	14	TRBJ2-1	TRBV7-9	TGTGCCAGCTGTCAGATAAGCTCCTACAATGAGCAGTTCTTC	CASCQISSYNEQFF
.	.	14	TRBJ1-2	TRBV7-2	TGTGCCAGCAGCTTAGGGGGCCAGCTCGCCGGCTACACCTTC	CASSLGGQLAGYTF
.	.	15	TRBJ1-1	TRBV6-5	TGTGCCAGCAGTTACTCGATAGGGGAAGGCACTGAAGCTTTCTTT	CASSYSIGEGTEAFF
TRBD1	.	13	TRBJ2-1	TRBV30	TGTGCCGGCACCGGGACAGGGTCGCGTGAGCAGTTCTTC	CAGTGTGSREQFF
TRBD1	.	13	TRBJ1-2	TRBV5-6	TGTGCCAGCAGCTCGTCAGGGGGCGATGGCTACACCTTC	CASSSSGGDGYTF
TRBD2	.	15	TRBJ2-7	TRBV7-2	TGTGCCAGCAGCTTCTCGAGCGGGGGAGACTACGAGCAGTACTTC	CASSFSSGGDYEQYF
TRBD1	.	16	TRBJ2-5	TRBV11-2	TGTGCCAGCAGCTTGGTAATCGGGACAGCTAAAGAGACCCAGTACTTC	CASSLVIGTAKETQYF
.	.	13	TRBJ2-1	TRBV30	TGTGCCTGGAGTGCCTCGTCCTACAATGAGCAGTTCTTC	CAWSASSYNEQFF
TRBD1	.	15	TRBJ1-1	TRBV13	TGTGCCAGCAGCTTCCGACAGGGCCGGACCACTGAAGCTTTCTTT	CASSFRQGRTTEAFF
TRBD2	.	15	TRBJ2-7	TRBV11-2	TGTGCCAGCAGCCCACTTCGGGGGGGGTCCTACGAGCAGTACTTC	CASSPLRGGSYEQYF
TRBD2	.	14	TRBJ2-2	TRBV5-6	TGTGCCAGCAGCTTCGGGAGGCCCACCGGGGAGCTGTTTTTT	CASSFGRPTGELFF
TRBD1	.	14	TRBJ2-7	TRBV15	TGTGCCACCAGCAGAGGTGGACAGGGGCCCCAGCAGTACTTC	CATSRGGQGPQQYF
.	.	14	TRBJ1-2	TRBV11-2	TGTGCCAGCAGCTTAGACAGCTCCTTGAGGGGCTACACCTTC	CASSLDSSLRGYTF
.	.	13	TRBJ1-1	TRBV30	TGTGCCCTAGCCGGAGGGGCAAGGACTGAAGCTTTCTTT	CALAGGARTEAFF
.	.	15	TRBJ2-4	TRBV15	TGTGCCACCAGCAGCAGAGCGGTTGCCAAAAACATTCAGTACTTC	CATSSRAVAKNIQYF
TRBD2	.	15	TRBJ2-3	TRBV4-1	TGCGCCAGCAGCCAAGTGGGACTAGCAGGAGATACGCAGTATTTT	CASSQVGLAGDTQYF
.	.	14	TRBJ2-2	TRBV7-9	TGTGCCAGCAGCTTAGAACAGATCACCGGGGAGCTGTTTTTT	CASSLEQITGELFF
TRBD1	.	15	TRBJ2-1	TRBV27	TGTGCCAGCAGTTTAGGGACAGGGTGGCGCAATGAGCAGTTCTTC	CASSLGTGWRNEQFF
.	.	13	TRBJ1-2	TRBV6-5	TGTGCCAGCAGTGGGCAGGGGACGCGTGGCTACACCTTC	CASSGQGTRGYTF
.	.	14	TRBJ1-4	TRBV9	TGTGCCAGCAGCGTAGGACAGCAGAATGAAAAACTGTTTTTT	CASSVGQQNEKLFF
.	once	16	TRBJ1-2	TRBV19	TGTGCCAGTAGGCTCACAGTCGGTTTTTCGGACTATGGCTACACCTTC	CASRLTVGFSDYGYTF
.	.	13	TRBJ1-2	TRBV5-1	TGCGCCAGCAGCTTGGCACAGAACTATGGCTACACCTTC	CASSLAQNYGYTF
.	.	13	TRBJ2-1	TRBV19	TGTGCCAGCAGAGTCGCGCGGTCGGGTGAGCAGTTCTTC	CASRVARSGEQFF
.	once	14	TRBJ1-2	TRBV19	TGTGCCAGTAGTATCGGCAGGGAAGGCTATGGCTACACCTTC	CASSIGREGYGYTF
.	once	13	TRBJ1-1	TRBV9	TGTGCCAGCAGCGTTCTAGTGAACACTGAAGCTTTCTTT	CASSVLVNTEAFF
.	.	14	TRBJ2-2	TRBV18	TGTGCCAGCTCACCTCCAGAACACACCGGGGAGCTGTTTTTT	CASSPPEHTGELFF
.	.	13	TRBJ2-7	TRBV6-5	TGTGCCAGCAACGGAGGAGCCTCCTACGAGCAGTACTTC	CASNGGASYEQYF
TRBD1	.	15	TRBJ1-3	TRBV6-5	TGTGCCAGCAGTTACACCACAGGGGCTGGAAACACCATATATTTT	CASSYTTGAGNTIYF
TRBD1	.	14	TRBJ1-2	TRBV6-5	TGTGCCAGCAGCGGACAGGGCGAGTACTATGGCTACACCTTC	CASSGQGEYYGYTF
TRBD1	.	15	TRBJ2-3	TRBV27	TGTGCCAGCAGTCCGCCAGGGGGTCGTACAGATACGCAGTATTTT	CASSPPGGRTDTQYF
TRBD2	.	17	TRBJ2-1	TRBV7-9	TGTGCCAGCAGCTCGCGTATGACTAGCGGGGCCTATGATGAGCAGTTCTTC	CASSSRMTSGAYDEQFF
.	.	16	TRBJ2-3	TRBV19	TGTGCCAGTAGTATAGTAGGCGGGAACCCCACAGATACGCAGTATTTT	CASSIVGGNPTDTQYF
.	many	15	TRBJ2-2	TRBV9	TGTGCCAGCAGGGACTCCTTCAGGGGTGCCGGGGAGCTGTTTTTT	CASRDSFRGAGELFF
TRBD1	.	12	TRBJ1-4	TRBV30	TGTGCCTTGGGACAGGGTAATGAAAAACTGTTTTTT	CALGQGNEKLFF
TRBD1	once	13	TRBJ2-1	TRBV6-1	TGTGCCAGGGGACAGGGGGAGTCCAGTGAGCAGTTCTTC	CARGQGESSEQFF
TRBD1	once	12	TRBJ2-1	TRBV6-5	TGTGCCAGCAGTCGACAGGGCAATGAGCAGTTCTTC	CASSRQGNEQFF
.	.	12	TRBJ2-1	TRBV11-3	TGTGCCAGCGGCAGGATAGAGGGCGAGCAGTTCTTC	CASGRIEGEQFF
.	.	14	TRBJ1-1	TRBV29-1	TGCAGCGTTGAAGAAGGGGTTGGCCGGCTTGAAGCTTTCTTT	CSVEEGVGRLEAFF
.	once	14	TRBJ1-1	TRBV5-1	TGCGCCAGCAGCCTGTGGGCGATGAACACTGAAGCTTTCTTT	CASSLWAMNTEAFF
.	.	13	TRBJ1-1	TRBV6-1	TGTGCCAGTTTGGGAGTTGTGCGCACTGAAGCTTTCTTT	CASLGVVRTEAFF
TRBD2	.	17	TRBJ2-7	TRBV2	TGTGCCAGCAGTGGGGTGGCTAGCGGGAGCTCACCCTACGAGCAGTACTTC	CASSGVASGSSPYEQYF
.	.	15	TRBJ1-1	TRBV6-6	TGTGCCAGCAGAACCAGCGGGGGAAGTGGCACTGAAGCTTTCTTT	CASRTSGGSGTEAFF
TRBD2	.	18	TRBJ2-7	TRBV13	TGTGCCAGCAGCCCCAGACTAGCGGGGGGCTCGAGCTCCTACGAGCAGTACTTC	CASSPRLAGGSSSYEQYF
TRBD2	few	13	TRBJ2-7	TRBV9	TGTGCCAGCAGCCCAGCGGGGAGCCGCGAGCAGTACTTC	CASSPAGSREQYF
.	.	16	TRBJ1-5	TRBV21-1	TGTGCCAGACTTAGGGCCGACAGGTATCGCAATCAGCCCCAGCATTTT	CARLRADRYRNQPQHF